This TCR beta chain was sequenced during a study of blood T cell repertoires in COVID-19. Per the original methods: Reference gene primer amplification gave estimated nucleated cell counts. Produced via immunoSEQ multiplex PCR; TCRdb's table is partial and in-frame only. D and trimming come from the DNA, and the V and J calls and clone size come from that table. This table holds around 270,000 clones, 70% to 90% found once. This clone has a handful of counts. Enrolled through a virtual design, the participants were between roughly 18 and 90 years of age and came from around 25 US areas. Among Cohort 3 donors, those recovered had two negative PCRs, clearance, or symptom resolution. Germline V gives CDR1 SGHTA, CDR2 FQGTGA. The ends were cut back, 5 bases at V and 9 bases at J, with 11 bases in the middle. The length of the CDR3 is 13 residues.

Sequenced sample: PBMCs or T cells enriched from blood (not recorded which). The V call is TRBV7-3, the J call TRBJ1-6, with D perhaps matching TRBD1 (5 bases). The receptor comes from a woman under 40 who had recovered from COVID-19. CDR3 DNA sequence: TGTGCCAGCAGCCCCGGACACTCTTCACCCCTCCACTTT. Protein sequence: CASSPGHSSPLHF.